The clone carrying this TCR beta chain appeared a single time. The antigen remains unidentified. This sample is part of a study of STAT3 mutations in large granular lymphocyte leukemia. Findings and caveats of the study: In T-cell large granular lymphocyte leukemia, about half of patients showed multiple immunodominant subclonotypes.

Some clones are missing from TCRdb's copy, which holds only in-frame ones; the method was immunoSEQ multiplex PCR. Altogether more than 10,000 clones are present, 81% being singletons, with the ten largest covering around 50%. The receptor comes from a man between 60 and 70 years old with T-cell large granular lymphocyte leukemia. Some clones in this sample may be carry-over from other donors' samples. Sample: peripheral blood mononuclear cells.

In nucleotides, the CDR3 is TGTGCCAGCAGCCCGTCCGGAGCGGGAGGACGGCATTCCTACGAGCAGTACTTC. This translates into CASSPSGAGGRHSYEQYF. The chain employs TRBV5-6 and TRBJ2-7; 9 nucleotides match TRBD2. The CDR3 has 18 residues. V lost 4 bases, J lost 1 base, and 15 bases stayed unmatched. Per the germline V gene, CDR1 is SGHDT and CDR2 is YYEEEE. Full variable domain (missing parts from reference TRBV5-6 and TRBJ2-7): DAGVTQSPTHLIKTRGQQVTLRCSPKSGHDTVSWYQQALGQGPQFIFQYYEEEERQRGNFPDRFSGHQFPNYSSELNVNALLLGDSALYLCASSPSGAGGRHSYEQYFGPGTRLTVT.